This passage covers 8 T cell receptor beta chains from one sample sequenced in a study of OX40 agonist ivuxolimab in advanced cancers. Using immunoSEQ multiplex PCR, the repertoire was profiled, and TCRdb retains in-frame clones only, with some absent. The sample yields 75,000 to 95,000 clones, around 86% seen once. The source was CD4+ or CD8+ T cells sorted from blood, collected in a trial of the OX40 agonist ivuxolimab. The source is an adult with an advanced solid tumor such as melanoma, head and neck, liver or kidney cancer.

This sequence joins TRBV6-6 and TRBJ1-1; 8 nucleotides agree with TRBD1. Germline CDR1 reads MNHNY; CDR2 reads SVGAGI (reference sequence). This CDR3 spans 13 amino acids. With V trimmed by 6 bases and J by 5 bases, 5 bases remained unmatched. The CDR3 sequence: CASRNRGNTEAFF. CDR3 nucleotide sequence: TGTGCCAGCAGGAACAGGGGGAATACTGAAGCTTTCTTT.

This chain uses TRBV27 with TRBJ2-1; TRBD1 agrees at 8 bases. The V gene end was trimmed by 2 bases and the J gene end by 4 bases; junction bases not matched to a gene: 7. Germline CDR1 and CDR2: MNHEY and SMNVEV (reference sequence). The CDR3 consists of 16 residues. This CDR3 reads CASSLRGTGRYNEQFF. CDR3 sequence (DNA): TGTGCCAGCAGTTTACGTGGGACAGGCCGGTACAATGAGCAGTTCTTC.

The rearrangement links TRBV6-5 to TRBJ1-5; no firm D call. CDR1 and CDR2 from the germline V gene are MNHEY and SVGAGI. Trimming pared 8 bases from V and 9 bases from J, leaving 17 bases between. CDR3 length equals 13 residues. The CDR3 region has the DNA TGTGCCAGCGAGGAGGGAGGCCGGGGGCCCCAGCATTTT. This codes for CASEEGGRGPQHF.

The chain combines TRBV12-5 with TRBJ2-1; maybe TRBD2 (6 bases). The germline V gene has CDR1 LGHNT and CDR2 FRNRAP. This CDR3 has 14 amino acids. V lost 11 bases and J 8 bases, leaving 22 bases between the germline ends. Here the CDR3 DNA reads TGTGCTCGCTTAGCGGCTCAAGACAAGGATGAGCAGTTCTTC. This gives the protein CARLAAQDKDEQFF.

The chain uses TRBV2 and TRBJ1-6; D is ambiguous. Germline CDR1 reads SNHLY; CDR2 reads FYNNEI. This CDR3 contains 13 residues. V lost 6 bases, J lost 7 bases, and 10 bases lay in between. CDR3 coding DNA: TGTGCCAGCAGGGGCCAGGAGAATTCACCCCTCCACTTT. Translation: CASRGQENSPLHF.

The count of this clone is one. The V call is TRBV4-2, the J call TRBJ1-4; the D is unclear. The CDR3 is 14 residues long. Trimming stripped 0 bases from V and 15 bases from J, with 17 bases between. From germline, CDR1 is LGHNA and CDR2 YNFKEQ. CDR3 sequence (DNA): TGTGCCAGCAGCCAAGAGCAGGCCGTGGACCCTTTGTTTTTT. Translating it yields CASSQEQAVDPLFF.

In this sample, this clone turned up once. The chain uses TRBV7-8 and TRBJ2-6, with a tentative D call TRBD1 (5 bases). The germline V and J ends were trimmed by 3 bases and 0 bases, with 15 bases remaining between them. Looked up from germline, CDR1 is SGHVS and CDR2 is FQNEAQ. The CDR3 sequence is 18 residues long. CDR3 sequence reads: CASSFRGVTLSGANVLTF. CDR3 nucleotides: TGTGCCAGCAGCTTTAGGGGTGTAACTCTCTCTGGGGCCAACGTCCTGACTTTC. Full variable domain (missing parts from reference TRBV7-8 and TRBJ2-6): GAGVSQSPRYKVAKRGQDVALRCDPISGHVSLFWYQQALGQGPEFLTYFQNEAQLDKSGLPSDRFFAERPEGSVSTLKIQRTQQEDSAVYLCASSFRGVTLSGANVLTFGAGSRLTVL.

A few counts support this clone. The chain joins TRBV19 to TRBJ2-1; D is undetermined. CDR1 LNHDA and CDR2 SQIVND come from the germline V gene (reference sequence). Deletions cut 1 base from V and 3 bases from J, with 4 bases between. The CDR3 has 13 amino acids. CDR3 region: CASSIALYNEQFF. The DNA of the CDR3 is TGTGCCAGTAGTATAGCTCTCTACAATGAGCAGTTCTTC.